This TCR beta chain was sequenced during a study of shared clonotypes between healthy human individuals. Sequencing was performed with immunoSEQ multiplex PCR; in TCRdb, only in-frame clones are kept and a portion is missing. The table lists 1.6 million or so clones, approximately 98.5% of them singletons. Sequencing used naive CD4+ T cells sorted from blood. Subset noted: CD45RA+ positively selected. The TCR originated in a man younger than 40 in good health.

The CDR3 DNA reads as TGTGCCAGCAGCCTCCGGACTAGCGGGATAGAGAATGAGCAGTTCTTC. This sequence encodes CASSLRTSGIENEQFF. The chain couples TRBV5-6 to TRBJ2-1; 12 bases are shared with TRBD2. The CDR3 is made up of 16 amino acids. V lost 4 bases and J lost 7; bases outside the gene matches: 9. The germline V gene has CDR1 SGHDT and CDR2 YYEEEE.